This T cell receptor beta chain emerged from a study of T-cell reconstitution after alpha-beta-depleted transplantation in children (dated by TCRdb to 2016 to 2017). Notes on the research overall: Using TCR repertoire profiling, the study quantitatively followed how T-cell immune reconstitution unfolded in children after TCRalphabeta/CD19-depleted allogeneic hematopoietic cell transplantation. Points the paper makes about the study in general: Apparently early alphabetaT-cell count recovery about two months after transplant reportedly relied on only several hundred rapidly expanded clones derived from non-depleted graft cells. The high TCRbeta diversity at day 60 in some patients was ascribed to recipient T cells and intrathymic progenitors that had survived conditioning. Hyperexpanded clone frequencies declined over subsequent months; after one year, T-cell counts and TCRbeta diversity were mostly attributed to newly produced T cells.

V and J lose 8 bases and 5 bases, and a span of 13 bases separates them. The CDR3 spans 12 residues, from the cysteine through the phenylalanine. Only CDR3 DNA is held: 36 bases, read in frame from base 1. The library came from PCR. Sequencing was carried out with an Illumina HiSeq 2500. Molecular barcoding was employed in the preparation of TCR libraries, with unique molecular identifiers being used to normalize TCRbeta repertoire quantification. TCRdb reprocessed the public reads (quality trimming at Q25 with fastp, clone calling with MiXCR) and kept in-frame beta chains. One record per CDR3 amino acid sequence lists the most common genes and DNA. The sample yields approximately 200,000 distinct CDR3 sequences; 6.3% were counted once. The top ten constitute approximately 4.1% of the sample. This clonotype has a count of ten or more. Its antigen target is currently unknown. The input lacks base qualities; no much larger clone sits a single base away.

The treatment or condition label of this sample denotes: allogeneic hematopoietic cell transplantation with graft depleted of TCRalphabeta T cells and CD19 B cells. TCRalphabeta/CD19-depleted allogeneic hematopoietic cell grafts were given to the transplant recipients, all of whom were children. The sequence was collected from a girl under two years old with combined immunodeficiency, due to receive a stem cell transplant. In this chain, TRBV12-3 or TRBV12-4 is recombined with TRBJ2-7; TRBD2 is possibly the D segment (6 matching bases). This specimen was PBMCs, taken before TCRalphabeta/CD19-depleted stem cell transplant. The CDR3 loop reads CASGSPSDEQYF. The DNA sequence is TGTGCCAGCGGCAGCCCTAGCGACGAGCAGTACTTC.